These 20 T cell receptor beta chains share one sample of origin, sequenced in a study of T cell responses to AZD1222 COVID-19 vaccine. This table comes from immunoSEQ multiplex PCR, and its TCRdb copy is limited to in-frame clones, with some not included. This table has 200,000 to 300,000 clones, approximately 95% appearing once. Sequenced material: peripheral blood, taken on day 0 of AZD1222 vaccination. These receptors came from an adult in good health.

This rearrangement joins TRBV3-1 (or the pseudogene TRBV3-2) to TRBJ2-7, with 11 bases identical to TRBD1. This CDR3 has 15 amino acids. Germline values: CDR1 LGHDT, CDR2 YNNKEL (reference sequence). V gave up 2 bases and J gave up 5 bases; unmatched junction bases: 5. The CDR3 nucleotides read TGTGCCAGCAGCCAACCCCGGACAGGGGGCAACGAGCAGTACTTC. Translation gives CASSQPRTGGNEQYF.

The CDR3 nucleotides read TGTGCCAGCAGCTCCTACCCGAAGGGGCGGGGGTACTATGGCTACACCTTC. It translates to CASSSYPKGRGYYGYTF. The V gene is TRBV7-6, the J gene TRBJ1-2, with a possible D match to TRBD1 (5 bases). V lost 4 bases and J lost 3, with 21 bases in between. This CDR3 spans 17 amino acids. Germline V gene data show CDR1 as SGHVS and CDR2 as FNYEAQ.

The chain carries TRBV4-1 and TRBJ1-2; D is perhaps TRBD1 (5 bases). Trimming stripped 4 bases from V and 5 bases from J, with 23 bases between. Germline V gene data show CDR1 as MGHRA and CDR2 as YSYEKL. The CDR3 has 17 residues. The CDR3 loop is CASSLTTTRAGGYGYTF. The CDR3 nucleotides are TGCGCCAGCAGCCTAACGACGACCCGGGCCGGGGGATATGGCTACACCTTC.

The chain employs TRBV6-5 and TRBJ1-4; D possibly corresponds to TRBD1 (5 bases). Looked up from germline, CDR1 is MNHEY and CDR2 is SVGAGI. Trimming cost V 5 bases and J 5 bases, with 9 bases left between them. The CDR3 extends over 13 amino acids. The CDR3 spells CASSQGWNEKLFF. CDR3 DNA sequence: TGTGCCAGCAGTCAGGGTTGGAATGAAAAACTGTTTTTT.

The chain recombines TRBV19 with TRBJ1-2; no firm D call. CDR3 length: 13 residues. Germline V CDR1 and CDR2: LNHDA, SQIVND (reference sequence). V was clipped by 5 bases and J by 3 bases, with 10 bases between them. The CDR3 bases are TGTGCCAGTAGTTTTGGTGAAGACTATGGCTACACCTTC. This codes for CASSFGEDYGYTF.

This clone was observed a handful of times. The CDR3 nucleotides read TGTGCCAGCAGCCCTCAGGGACAGGGGTCCTACGAGCAGTACTTC. Its translation: CASSPQGQGSYEQYF. The chain couples TRBV7-6 to TRBJ2-7; 10 bases match TRBD1. V was clipped by 5 bases and J by 1 base; unmatched bases: 5. The CDR3 loop spans 15 amino acids. The germline V gene encodes CDR1 SGHVS and CDR2 FNYEAQ.

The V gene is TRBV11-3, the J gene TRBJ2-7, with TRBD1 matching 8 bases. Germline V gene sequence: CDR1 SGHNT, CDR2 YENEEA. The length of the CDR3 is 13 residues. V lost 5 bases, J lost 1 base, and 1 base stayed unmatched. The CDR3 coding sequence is TGTGCCAGCAGCAACAGGGGGTCCTACGAGCAGTACTTC. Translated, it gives CASSNRGSYEQYF. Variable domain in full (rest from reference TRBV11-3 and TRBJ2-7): EAGVVQSPRYKIIEKKQPVAFWCNPISGHNTLYWYLQNLGQGPELLIRYENEEAVDDSQLPKDRFSAERLKGVDSTLKIQPAELGDSAVYLCASSNRGSYEQYFGPGTRLTVT.

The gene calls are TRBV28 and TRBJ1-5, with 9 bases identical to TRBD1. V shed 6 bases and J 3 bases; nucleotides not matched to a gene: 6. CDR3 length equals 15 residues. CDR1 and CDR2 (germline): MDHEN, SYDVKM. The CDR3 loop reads CASRGTGFPNQPQHF. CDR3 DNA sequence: TGTGCCAGCAGGGGGACAGGGTTCCCCAATCAGCCCCAGCATTTT.

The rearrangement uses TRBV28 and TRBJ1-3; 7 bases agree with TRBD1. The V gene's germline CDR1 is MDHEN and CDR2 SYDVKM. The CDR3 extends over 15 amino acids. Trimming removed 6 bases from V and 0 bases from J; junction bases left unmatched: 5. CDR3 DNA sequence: TGTGCCAGCAGGCCGGGGACAGCCTCTGGAAACACCATATATTTT. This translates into CASRPGTASGNTIYF.

CDR3 in amino acids: CASSYSLAGTDTQYF. CDR3 bases: TGTGCCAGCAGTTACTCTCTGGCAGGGACAGATACGCAGTATTTT. V gene TRBV6-5 combines with J gene TRBJ2-3, with a weak D call TRBD1 (5 bases). V lost 0 bases and J 3 bases, leaving 10 bases between the germline ends. Germline assignment: CDR1 MNHEY and CDR2 SVGAGI. The length of the CDR3 is 15 residues.

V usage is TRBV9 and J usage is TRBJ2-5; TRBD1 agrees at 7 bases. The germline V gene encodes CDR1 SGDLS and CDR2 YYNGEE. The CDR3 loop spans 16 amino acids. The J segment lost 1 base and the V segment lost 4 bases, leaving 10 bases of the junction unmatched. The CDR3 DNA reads TGTGCCAGCAGCACCTCAGGGGGAATACTCCAAGAGACCCAGTACTTC. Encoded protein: CASSTSGGILQETQYF. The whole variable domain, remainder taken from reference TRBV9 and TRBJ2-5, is DSGVTQTPKHLITATGQRVTLRCSPRSGDLSVYWYQQSLDQGLQFLIQYYNGEERAKGNILERFSAQQFPDLHSELNLSSLELGDSALYFCASSTSGGILQETQYFGPGTRLLVL.

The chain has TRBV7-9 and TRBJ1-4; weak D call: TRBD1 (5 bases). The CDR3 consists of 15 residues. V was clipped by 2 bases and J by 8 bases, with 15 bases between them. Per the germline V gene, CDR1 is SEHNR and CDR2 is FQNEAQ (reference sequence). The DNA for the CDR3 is TGTGCCAGCAGCTTAATGGGGGGGAAGGAGGAAAAACTGTTTTTT. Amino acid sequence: CASSLMGGKEEKLFF.

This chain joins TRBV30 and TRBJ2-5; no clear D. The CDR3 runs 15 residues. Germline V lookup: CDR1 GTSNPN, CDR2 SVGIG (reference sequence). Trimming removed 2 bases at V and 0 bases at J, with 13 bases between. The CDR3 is CAWSSHLEYQETQYF. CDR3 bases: TGTGCCTGGAGTTCACACTTGGAGTACCAAGAGACCCAGTACTTC.

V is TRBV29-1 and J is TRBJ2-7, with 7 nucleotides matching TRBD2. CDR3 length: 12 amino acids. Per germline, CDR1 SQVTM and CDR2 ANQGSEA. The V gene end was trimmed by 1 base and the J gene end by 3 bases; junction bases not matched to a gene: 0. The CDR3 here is CSVEAGGYEQYF. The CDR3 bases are TGCAGCGTTGAAGCGGGAGGCTACGAGCAGTACTTC.

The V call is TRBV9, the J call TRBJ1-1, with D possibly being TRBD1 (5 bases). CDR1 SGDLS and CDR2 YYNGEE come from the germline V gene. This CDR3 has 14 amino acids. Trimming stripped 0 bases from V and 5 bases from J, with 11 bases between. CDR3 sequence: CASSVVDGATEAFF. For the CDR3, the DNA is TGTGCCAGCAGCGTAGTGGATGGGGCAACTGAAGCTTTCTTT.

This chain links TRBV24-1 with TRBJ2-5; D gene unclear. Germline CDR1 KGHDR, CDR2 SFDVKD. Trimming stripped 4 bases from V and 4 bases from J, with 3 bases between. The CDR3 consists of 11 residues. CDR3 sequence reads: CATSERETQYF. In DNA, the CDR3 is TGTGCCACCAGTGAAAGAGAGACCCAGTACTTC.

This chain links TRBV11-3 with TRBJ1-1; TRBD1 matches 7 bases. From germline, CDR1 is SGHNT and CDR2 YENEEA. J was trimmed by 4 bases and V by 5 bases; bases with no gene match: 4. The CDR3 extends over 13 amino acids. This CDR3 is CASSPQGSTEAFF. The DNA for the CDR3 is TGTGCCAGCAGCCCACAGGGGAGCACTGAAGCTTTCTTT.

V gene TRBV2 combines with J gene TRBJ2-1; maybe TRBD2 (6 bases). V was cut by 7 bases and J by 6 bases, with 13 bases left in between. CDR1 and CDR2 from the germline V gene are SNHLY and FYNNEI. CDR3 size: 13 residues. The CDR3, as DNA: TGTGCCAGCATTCGGGACTTACCCAATGAGCAGTTCTTC. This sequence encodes CASIRDLPNEQFF.

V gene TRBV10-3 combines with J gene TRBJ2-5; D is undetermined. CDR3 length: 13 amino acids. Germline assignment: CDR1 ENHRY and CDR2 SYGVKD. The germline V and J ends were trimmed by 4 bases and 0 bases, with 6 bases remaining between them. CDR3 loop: CAISGGNQETQYF. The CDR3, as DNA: TGTGCCATCAGTGGAGGTAACCAAGAGACCCAGTACTTC.

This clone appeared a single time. The CDR3 sequence is CASSTRMSEGYEQYF. The CDR3 coding sequence is TGTGCCAGTAGTACGCGGATGTCGGAAGGGTACGAGCAGTACTTC. J is TRBJ2-7 and V is TRBV19; D is ambiguous. CDR3 size: 15 residues. Trimming took 4 bases from V and 4 from J, leaving 17 bases between them. Germline V gene sequence: CDR1 LNHDA, CDR2 SQIVND (reference sequence).